This TCR beta chain was identified in a study of long-term antiretroviral therapy in people with HIV. As to this clone: No antigen is known for it.

Every HIV-positive participant received treatment in the United States. Before they underwent DNA extraction, samples held roughly 0.95-11 million cryopreserved PBMC. Version v3.0 of the immunoSEQ assay ran at survey level. Sequencing set out to capture roughly 35,000-55,000 T-cell genomes per sample. Method: immunoSEQ multiplex PCR; TCRdb's copy keeps in-frame clones and lacks some. The sample holds roughly 14,000 clones, about 79% seen once. Findings and caveats of the study: ART adherence, viral resistance and therapy changes went undocumented.

The source material was unsorted PBMCs, sampled just before starting antiretroviral therapy. The receptor's source is a man in his forties with HIV.

The CDR3 DNA reads TGTGCCAGCAGCTTACGGGGGCCCCACGAGCAGTACTTC. This codes for CASSLRGPHEQYF. V and J are TRBV5-8 and TRBJ2-7, with D perhaps assigned TRBD1 or TRBD2 (6 bases each). V lost 2 bases, J lost 5 bases, and 11 bases lay in between. The CDR3 runs 13 residues. In germline, CDR1 is SGHTS, CDR2 YDEGEE.